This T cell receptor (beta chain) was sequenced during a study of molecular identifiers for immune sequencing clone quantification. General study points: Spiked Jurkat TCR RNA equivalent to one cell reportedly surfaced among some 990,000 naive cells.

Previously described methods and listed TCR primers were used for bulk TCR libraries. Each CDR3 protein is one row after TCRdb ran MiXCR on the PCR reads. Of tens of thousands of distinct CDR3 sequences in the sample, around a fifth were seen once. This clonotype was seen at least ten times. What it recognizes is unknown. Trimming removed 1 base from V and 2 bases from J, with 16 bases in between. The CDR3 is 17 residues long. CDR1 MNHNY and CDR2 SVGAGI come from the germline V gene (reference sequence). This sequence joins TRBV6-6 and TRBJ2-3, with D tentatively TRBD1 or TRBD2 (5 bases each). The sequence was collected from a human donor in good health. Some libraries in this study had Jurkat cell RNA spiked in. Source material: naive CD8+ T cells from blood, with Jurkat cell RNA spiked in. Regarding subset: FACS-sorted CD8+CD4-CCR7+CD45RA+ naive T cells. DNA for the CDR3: TGTGCCAGCAGTTACTTGCTACGACGGGACCCCACAGATACGCAGTATTTT. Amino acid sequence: CASSYLLRRDPTDTQYF.